The 21 T cell receptor beta chains in this list originate from one sample, sequenced in a study of T cell responses to AZD1222 COVID-19 vaccine. TCRdb's table, derived via immunoSEQ multiplex PCR, lists solely in-frame clones and lacks some. The table includes more than 95,000 clones, approximately 90% detected once. The sequences come from peripheral blood, collected on day 0 of AZD1222 vaccination. These receptors came from an adult in good health.

The CDR3 protein is CASSVRGQNTEAFF. The CDR3, as DNA: TGTGCCAGCAGCGTGAGGGGACAGAACACTGAAGCTTTCTTT. The chain recombines TRBV9 with TRBJ1-1; D possibly corresponds to TRBD1 (6 bases). Germline loops: CDR1 SGDLS, CDR2 YYNGEE. V gave up 2 bases and J gave up 1 base, with 9 bases separating them. This CDR3 contains 14 residues.

The rearrangement links TRBV5-1 to TRBJ1-1; tentative D call: TRBD1 (5 bases). CDR3 size: 14 residues. Germline V gene lookup returns CDR1 SGHRS and CDR2 YFSETQ. Trimming shortened V by 4 bases and J by 5 bases, and 15 bases separated the two germline ends. The CDR3 loop reads CASSLGGMGTEAFF. CDR3 coding DNA: TGCGCCAGCAGCCTCGGGGGGATGGGGACTGAAGCTTTCTTT.

The genes are TRBV7-9 and TRBJ1-1, with 9 bases identical to TRBD1. The ends lost 6 bases at V and 5 bases at J; junction bases unmatched: 4. The CDR3 has 13 residues. The germline gives CDR1 SEHNR, CDR2 FQNEAQ (reference sequence). Here the CDR3 reads CASSSGTGTEAFF. The CDR3 DNA sequence: TGTGCCAGCAGTTCCGGGACAGGGACTGAAGCTTTCTTT.

This chain joins TRBV3-1 (or the pseudogene TRBV3-2) and TRBJ2-7, with D unclear. V was clipped by 4 bases and J by 1 base, with 8 bases between them. Germline CDR1 reads LGHDT; CDR2 reads YNNKEL (reference sequence). The length of the CDR3 is 13 residues. The CDR3 nucleotides are TGTGCCAGCAGCCGGCCACCTTCCTACGAGCAGTACTTC. It translates to CASSRPPSYEQYF.

The J gene is TRBJ2-2, the V gene TRBV29-1; D remains unclear. With 5 bases removed from V and 8 bases from J, the gap between germline ends came to 18 bases. The CDR3 extends over 14 amino acids. Germline loops: CDR1 SQVTM, CDR2 ANQGSEA. CDR3 nucleotide sequence: TGCAGCGTTCACGGGTACGGCGTCTCGGGGGAGCTGTTTTTT. It is translated as CSVHGYGVSGELFF.

V gene TRBV19 combines with J gene TRBJ1-1, with 10 bases fitting TRBD1. V lost 5 bases, J lost 7 bases, and 10 bases stayed unmatched. CDR1 LNHDA and CDR2 SQIVND come from the germline V gene (reference sequence). The CDR3 contains 15 residues. This CDR3 reads CASSAISTGGNEAFF. The CDR3 nucleotides read TGTGCCAGTAGTGCCATTTCGACAGGGGGCAATGAAGCTTTCTTT.

This clone appeared a single time. The genes are TRBV7-2 and TRBJ1-5; D gene uncertain. Per the germline V gene, CDR1 is SGHTA and CDR2 is FQGNSA. The CDR3 has 14 amino acids. V lost 0 bases, J lost 6 bases, and 9 bases lay in between. DNA of the CDR3: TGTGCCAGCAGCTTAGCGAGTGGAACTCAGCCCCAGCATTTT. Its protein is CASSLASGTQPQHF.

This clone has only one observation. V gene TRBV10-3 combines with J gene TRBJ2-6, with 7 bases lining up with TRBD2. The CDR3 has 18 residues. In germline, CDR1 is ENHRY, CDR2 SYGVKD. V trimming: 3 bases; J trimming: 0 bases; junction bases outside the gene matches: 8. This chain's CDR3 is CAISEVGREGSGANVLTF. DNA of the CDR3: TGTGCCATCAGTGAAGTAGGCAGGGAGGGCTCTGGGGCCAACGTCCTGACTTTC.

This sequence joins TRBV7-2 and TRBJ1-3; D is undetermined. The CDR3 runs to 15 residues. Germline V lookup: CDR1 SGHTA, CDR2 FQGNSA. Deletions cut 5 bases from V and 4 bases from J, with 15 bases between. Written as DNA, the CDR3 is TGTGCCAGCAGCACAACGAAAAGGGCAGGAAACACCATATATTTT. It encodes CASSTTKRAGNTIYF.

This chain joins TRBV5-1 and TRBJ2-1; D possibly corresponds to TRBD1 (5 bases). This CDR3 spans 14 amino acids. The ends were cut back, 1 base at V and 5 bases at J, with 10 bases in the middle. CDR1 and CDR2 from the germline V gene are SGHRS and YFSETQ. The CDR3 DNA is TGCGCCAGCAGCTTGCTAGGGGCCAACAATGAGCAGTTCTTC. Its protein product is CASSLLGANNEQFF.

V usage is TRBV6-5 and J usage is TRBJ2-2, with 10 bases that match TRBD1. This CDR3 region has 15 residues. After removal of 7 bases from V and 6 bases from J, the junction contained 8 bases not matched to a gene. Germline V CDR1 and CDR2: MNHEY, SVGAGI. The chain's CDR3 is CASTLRQGASGELFF. CDR3 bases: TGTGCCAGCACCCTGCGACAGGGGGCTTCCGGGGAGCTGTTTTTT.

J is TRBJ1-2 and V is TRBV6-5, with no clear D. The CDR3 runs to 15 residues. CDR1 MNHEY and CDR2 SVGAGI come from the germline V gene. V shed 2 bases and J shed 5 bases, with 15 bases lying between them. The DNA of the CDR3 is TGTGCCAGCAGTTACGGTCCCAGGCAGGAGTATGGCTACACCTTC. It encodes CASSYGPRQEYGYTF.

This chain connects TRBV24-1 to TRBJ1-2; D remains ambiguous. This CDR3 contains 15 residues. Germline lookup yields CDR1 KGHDR and CDR2 SFDVKD. The germline V and J ends were trimmed by 2 bases and 0 bases, with 9 bases remaining between them. CDR3 amino acids: CATSDSSATNYGYTF. CDR3 bases: TGTGCCACCAGTGATTCATCCGCTACTAACTATGGCTACACCTTC.

The V gene is TRBV7-2, the J gene TRBJ1-2, with no clear D. Germline loops: CDR1 SGHTA, CDR2 FQGNSA. The CDR3 has 16 residues. With 1 base removed from V and 2 bases from J, the gap between germline ends came to 14 bases. CDR3 sequence reads: CASSLVFGLANYGYTF. CDR3 sequence (DNA): TGTGCCAGCAGCTTAGTTTTCGGACTGGCGAACTATGGCTACACCTTC.

This clone was observed a single time. CDR3 loop: CASSPSGSTDTQYF. The CDR3 coding sequence is TGTGCCAGCAGCCCTAGCGGTAGCACAGATACGCAGTATTTT. The chain carries TRBV7-9 and TRBJ2-3; 7 bases match TRBD2. Per germline, CDR1 SEHNR and CDR2 FQNEAQ (reference sequence). J lost 0 bases, V lost 5 bases, and 2 bases had no gene match. The CDR3 extends over 14 amino acids.

A few counts support this clone. The genes are TRBV7-8 and TRBJ2-7; D remains unclear. Germline CDR1 is SGHVS and CDR2 is FQNEAQ. CDR3 length: 15 amino acids. V lost 1 base and J lost 0, with 10 bases in between. CDR3 in DNA: TGTGCCAGCAGCTTAGTTACGTCGAGCTCCTACGAGCAGTACTTC. Its protein is CASSLVTSSSYEQYF. The full variable domain, in which reference TRBV7-8 and TRBJ2-7 provide the parts outside the CDR3, is GAGVSQSPRYKVAKRGQDVALRCDPISGHVSLFWYQQALGQGPEFLTYFQNEAQLDKSGLPSDRFFAERPEGSVSTLKIQRTQQEDSAVYLCASSLVTSSSYEQYFGPGTRLTVT.

The chain joins TRBV6-4 to TRBJ2-1, with D possibly matching TRBD2 (6 bases). Looked up from germline, CDR1 is MRHNA and CDR2 is SNTAGT. Trimming cost V 8 bases and J 2 bases, with 25 bases left between them. The CDR3 has 18 amino acids. The CDR3: CASPEVTSTPRAYNEQFF. The CDR3 bases are TGTGCCAGCCCCGAGGTAACTAGCACCCCGAGAGCCTACAATGAGCAGTTCTTC.

The V call is TRBV30, the J call TRBJ1-4; the D gene is possibly TRBD1 (5 bases). In germline, CDR1 is GTSNPN, CDR2 SVGIG (reference sequence). V shed 0 bases and J shed 7 bases, with 18 bases lying between them. The CDR3 contains 16 residues. The CDR3 protein is CAWSVGRGATAEKLFF. The DNA for the CDR3 is TGTGCCTGGAGTGTAGGTAGGGGTGCTACTGCTGAAAAACTGTTTTTT.

J is TRBJ2-1 and V is TRBV21-1; TRBD2, the table's D call, lacks a check against the DNA. TRBV21-1 is listed as a pseudogene. This CDR3 spans 14 amino acids. The CDR3 DNA reads as TGTGCCAGCACTCCCGGCCCCGGAGGTTGTGAGCAGTTCTTC. Its translation is CASTPGPGGCEQFF.

CDR3 sequence: CASRSSGGGEKLFF. The CDR3 DNA reads TGTGCCAGCAGATCCTCAGGGGGCGGTGAAAAACTGTTTTTT. J is TRBJ1-4 and V is TRBV6-5, with 8 bases identical to TRBD1. J lost 7 bases, V lost 6 bases, and 7 bases had no gene match. The CDR3 extends over 14 amino acids. Germline V lookup: CDR1 MNHEY, CDR2 SVGAGI.

The V gene is TRBV6-2 or TRBV6-3, the J gene TRBJ2-5; TRBD1 matches 8 bases. This CDR3 has 14 residues. V shed 5 bases and J 5 bases; nucleotides not matched to a gene: 7. Germline lookup yields CDR1 MNHEY and CDR2 SVGEGT. CDR3 bases: TGTGCCAGCAGTGACCGGGACAGGAGGGAGACCCAGTACTTC. Translation gives CASSDRDRRETQYF.